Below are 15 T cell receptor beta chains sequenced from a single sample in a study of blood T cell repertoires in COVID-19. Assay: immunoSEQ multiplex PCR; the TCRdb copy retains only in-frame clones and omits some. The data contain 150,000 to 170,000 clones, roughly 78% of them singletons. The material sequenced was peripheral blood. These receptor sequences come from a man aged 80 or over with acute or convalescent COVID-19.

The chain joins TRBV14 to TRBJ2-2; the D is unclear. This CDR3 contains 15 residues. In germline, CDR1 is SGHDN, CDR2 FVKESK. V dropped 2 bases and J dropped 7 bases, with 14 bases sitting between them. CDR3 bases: TGTGCCAGCAGCCAAATCACCGGGTTGGGCGGGGAGCTGTTTTTT. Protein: CASSQITGLGGELFF.

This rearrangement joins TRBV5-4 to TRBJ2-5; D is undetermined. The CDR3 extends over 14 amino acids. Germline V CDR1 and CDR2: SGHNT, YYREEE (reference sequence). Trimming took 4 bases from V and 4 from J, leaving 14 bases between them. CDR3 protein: CASSLFKSVETQYF. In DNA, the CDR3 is TGTGCCAGCAGCCTATTCAAGTCGGTAGAGACCCAGTACTTC.

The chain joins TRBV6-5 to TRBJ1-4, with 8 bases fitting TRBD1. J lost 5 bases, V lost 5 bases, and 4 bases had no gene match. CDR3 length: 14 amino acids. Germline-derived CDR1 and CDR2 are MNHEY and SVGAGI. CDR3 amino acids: CASSPRTGNEKLFF. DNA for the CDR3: TGTGCCAGCAGTCCGCGGACAGGGAATGAAAAACTGTTTTTT.

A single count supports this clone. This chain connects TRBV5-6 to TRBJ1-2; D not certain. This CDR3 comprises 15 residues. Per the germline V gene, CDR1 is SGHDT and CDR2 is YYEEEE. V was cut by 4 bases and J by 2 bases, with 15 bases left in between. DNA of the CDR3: TGTGCCAGCAGCCCCCTCGAGGGCCAGAACTATGGCTACACCTTC. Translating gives CASSPLEGQNYGYTF.

The CDR3 DNA sequence: TGTGCCAGCATCCCGGTTTCCGGGGTTGGTGAGCAGTTCTTC. It yields the protein CASIPVSGVGEQFF. The V and J genes are TRBV7-9 and TRBJ2-1; possible D gene TRBD2, 5 bases. V lost 7 bases and J 9 bases, leaving 19 bases between the germline ends. In germline, CDR1 is SEHNR, CDR2 FQNEAQ (reference sequence). The CDR3 runs to 14 residues. The whole variable domain, remainder taken from reference TRBV7-9 and TRBJ2-1, is DTGVSQNPRHKITKRGQNVTFRCDPISEHNRLYWYRQTLGQGPEFLTYFQNEAQLEKSRLLSDRFSAERPKGSFSTLEIQRTEQGDSAMYLCASIPVSGVGEQFFGPGTRLTVL.

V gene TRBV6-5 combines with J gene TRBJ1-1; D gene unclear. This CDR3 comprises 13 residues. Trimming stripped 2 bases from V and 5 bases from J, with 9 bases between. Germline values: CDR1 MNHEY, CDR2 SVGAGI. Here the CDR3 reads CASSYDLRTEAFF. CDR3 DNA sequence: TGTGCCAGCAGTTACGACCTGAGGACTGAAGCTTTCTTT.

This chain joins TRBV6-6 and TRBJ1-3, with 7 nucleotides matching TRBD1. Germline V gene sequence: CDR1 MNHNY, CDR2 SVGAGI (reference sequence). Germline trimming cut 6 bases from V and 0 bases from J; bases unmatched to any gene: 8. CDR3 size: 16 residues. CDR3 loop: CASSRGQLNSGNTIYF. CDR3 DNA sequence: TGTGCCAGCAGCCGGGGACAGCTTAACTCTGGAAACACCATATATTTT.

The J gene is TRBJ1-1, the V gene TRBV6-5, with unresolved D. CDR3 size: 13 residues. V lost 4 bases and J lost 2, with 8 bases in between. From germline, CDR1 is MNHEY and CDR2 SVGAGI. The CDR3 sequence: CASSSEGNTEAFF. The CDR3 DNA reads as TGTGCCAGCAGTTCCGAGGGTAACACTGAAGCTTTCTTT.

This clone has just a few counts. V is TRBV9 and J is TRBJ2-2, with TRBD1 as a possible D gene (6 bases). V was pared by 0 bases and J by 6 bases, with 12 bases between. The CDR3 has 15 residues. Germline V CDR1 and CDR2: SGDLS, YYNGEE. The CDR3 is CASSVAQGWSGELFF. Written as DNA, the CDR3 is TGTGCCAGCAGCGTAGCACAGGGATGGTCCGGGGAGCTGTTTTTT.

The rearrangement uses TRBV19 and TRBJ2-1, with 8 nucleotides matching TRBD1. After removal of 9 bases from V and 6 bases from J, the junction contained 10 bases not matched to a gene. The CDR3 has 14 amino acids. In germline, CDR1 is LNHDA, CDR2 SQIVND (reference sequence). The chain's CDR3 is CASLGRGPFNEQFF. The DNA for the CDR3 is TGTGCCAGCCTGGGCAGGGGGCCATTCAATGAGCAGTTCTTC.

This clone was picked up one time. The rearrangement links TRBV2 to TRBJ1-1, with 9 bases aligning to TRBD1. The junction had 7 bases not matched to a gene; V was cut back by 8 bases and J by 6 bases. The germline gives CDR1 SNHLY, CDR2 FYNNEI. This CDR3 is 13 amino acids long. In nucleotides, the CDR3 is TGTGCCAGCGCGTATGGGACAGGGTCTGAAGCTTTCTTT. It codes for CASAYGTGSEAFF.

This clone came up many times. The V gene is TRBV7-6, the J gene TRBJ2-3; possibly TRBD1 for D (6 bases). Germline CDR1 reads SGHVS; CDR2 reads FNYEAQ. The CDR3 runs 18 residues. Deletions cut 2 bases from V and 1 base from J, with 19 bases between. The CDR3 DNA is TGTGCCAGCAGCTTACTCGCGGGCAGGGGTGTTGGCACAGATACGCAGTATTTT. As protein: CASSLLAGRGVGTDTQYF. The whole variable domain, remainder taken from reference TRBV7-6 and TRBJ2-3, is GAGVSQSPRYKVTKRGQDVALRCDPISGHVSLYWYRQALGQGPEFLTYFNYEAQQDKSGLPNDRFSAERPEGSISTLTIQRTEQRDSAMYRCASSLLAGRGVGTDTQYFGPGTRLTVL.

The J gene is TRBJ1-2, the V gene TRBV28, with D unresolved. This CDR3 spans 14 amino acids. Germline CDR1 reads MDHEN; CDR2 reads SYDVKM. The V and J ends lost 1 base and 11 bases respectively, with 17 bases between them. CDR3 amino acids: CASSLSVPLAAYTF. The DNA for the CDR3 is TGTGCCAGCAGTTTATCCGTCCCGTTGGCGGCATACACCTTC.

This CDR3 is CASSLQGRTEAFF. CDR3 in DNA: TGTGCCAGCAGTTTACAGGGTCGCACTGAAGCTTTCTTT. The chain links TRBV27 to TRBJ1-1; tentative D call: TRBD1 (5 bases). The ends were cut back, 2 bases at V and 4 bases at J, with 8 bases in the middle. Germline V gene data show CDR1 as MNHEY and CDR2 as SMNVEV (reference sequence). The CDR3 loop spans 13 amino acids.

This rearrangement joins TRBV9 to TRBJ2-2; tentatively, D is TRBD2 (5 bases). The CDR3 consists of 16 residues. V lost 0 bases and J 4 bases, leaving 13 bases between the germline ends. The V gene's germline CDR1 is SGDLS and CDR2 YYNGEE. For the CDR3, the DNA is TGTGCCAGCAGCGTAGGTCGGCTAGCCGGCACCGGGGAGCTGTTTTTT. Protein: CASSVGRLAGTGELFF.